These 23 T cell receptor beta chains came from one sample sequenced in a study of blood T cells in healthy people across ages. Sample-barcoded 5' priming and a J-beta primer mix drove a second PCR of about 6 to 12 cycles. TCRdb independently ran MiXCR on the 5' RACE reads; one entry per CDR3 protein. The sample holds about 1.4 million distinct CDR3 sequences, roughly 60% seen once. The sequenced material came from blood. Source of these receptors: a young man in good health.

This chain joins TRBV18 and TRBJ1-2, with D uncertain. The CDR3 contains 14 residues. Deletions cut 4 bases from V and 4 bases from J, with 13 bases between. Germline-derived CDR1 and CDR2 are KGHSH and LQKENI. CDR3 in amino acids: CASSLGDSGYGYTF. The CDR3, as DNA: TGTGCCAGCTCACTCGGGGATTCGGGCTATGGCTACACCTTC. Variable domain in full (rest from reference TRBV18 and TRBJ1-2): NAGVMQNPRHLVRRRGQEARLRCSPMKGHSHVYWYRQLPEEGLKFMVYLQKENIIDESGMPKERFSAEFPKEGPSILRIQQVVRGDSAAYFCASSLGDSGYGYTFGSGTRLTVV.

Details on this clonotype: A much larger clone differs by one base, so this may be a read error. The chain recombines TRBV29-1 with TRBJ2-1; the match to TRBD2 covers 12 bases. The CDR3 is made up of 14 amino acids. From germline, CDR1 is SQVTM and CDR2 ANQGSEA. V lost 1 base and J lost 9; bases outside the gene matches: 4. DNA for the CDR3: TGCAGCGTTGAAGGGGTGACTAGCGGGAGTGAGCAGTTCTTC. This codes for CSVEGVTSGSEQFF.

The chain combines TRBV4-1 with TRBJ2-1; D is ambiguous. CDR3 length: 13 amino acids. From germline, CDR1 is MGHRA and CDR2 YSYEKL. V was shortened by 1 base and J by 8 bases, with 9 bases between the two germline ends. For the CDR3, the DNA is TGCGCCAGCAGCCAAGTAGTGACGGATGAGCAGTTCTTC. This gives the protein CASSQVVTDEQFF.

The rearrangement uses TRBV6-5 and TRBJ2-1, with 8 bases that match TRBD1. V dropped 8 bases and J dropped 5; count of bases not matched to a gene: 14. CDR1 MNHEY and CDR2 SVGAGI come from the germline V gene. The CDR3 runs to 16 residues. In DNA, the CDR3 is TGTGCCAGCGGTCATGCTACAGGGGGGAGGCACAATGAGCAGTTCTTC. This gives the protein CASGHATGGRHNEQFF.

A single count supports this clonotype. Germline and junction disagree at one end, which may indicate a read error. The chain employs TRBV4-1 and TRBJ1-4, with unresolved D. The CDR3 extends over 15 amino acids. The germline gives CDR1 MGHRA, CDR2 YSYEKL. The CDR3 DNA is TGCACCAGCAGCCTTAGGCCCGCAACTAATGAAAAACTGTTTTTT. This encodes CTSSLRPATNEKLFF.

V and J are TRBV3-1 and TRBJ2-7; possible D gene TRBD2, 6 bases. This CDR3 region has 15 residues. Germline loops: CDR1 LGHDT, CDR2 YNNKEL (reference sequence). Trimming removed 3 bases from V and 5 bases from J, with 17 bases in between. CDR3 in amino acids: CASSQRFGSFDEQYF. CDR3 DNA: TGTGCCAGCAGCCAGAGATTCGGGAGCTTTGACGAGCAGTACTTC.

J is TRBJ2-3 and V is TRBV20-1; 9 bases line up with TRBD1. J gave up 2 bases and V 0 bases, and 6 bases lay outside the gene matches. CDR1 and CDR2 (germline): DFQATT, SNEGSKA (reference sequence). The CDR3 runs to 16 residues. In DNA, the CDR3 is TGCAGTGCTAGAGATTGGACAGGGGAGAACACAGATACGCAGTATTTT. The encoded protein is CSARDWTGENTDTQYF.

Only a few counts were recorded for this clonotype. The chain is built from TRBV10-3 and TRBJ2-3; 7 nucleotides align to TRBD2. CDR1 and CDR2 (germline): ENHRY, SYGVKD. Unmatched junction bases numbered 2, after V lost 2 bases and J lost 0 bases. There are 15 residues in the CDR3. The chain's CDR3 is CAISESGVSTDTQYF. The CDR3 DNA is TGTGCCATCAGTGAGAGCGGGGTTAGCACAGATACGCAGTATTTT.

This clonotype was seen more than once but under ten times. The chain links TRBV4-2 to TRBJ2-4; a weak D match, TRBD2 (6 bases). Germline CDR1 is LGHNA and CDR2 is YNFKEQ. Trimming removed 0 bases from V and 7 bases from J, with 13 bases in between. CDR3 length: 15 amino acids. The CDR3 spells CASSQDRYRGNIQYF. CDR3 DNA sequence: TGTGCCAGCAGCCAAGATAGGTACCGGGGGAACATTCAGTACTTC.

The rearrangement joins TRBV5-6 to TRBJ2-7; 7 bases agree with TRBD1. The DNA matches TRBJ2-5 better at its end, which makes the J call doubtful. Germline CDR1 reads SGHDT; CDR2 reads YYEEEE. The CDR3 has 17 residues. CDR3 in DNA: TGTGCCAGCAGCCCAAGAGGCACGGGGACAGCAAAAGAGACCCAGTACTTC. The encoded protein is CASSPRGTGTAKETQYF.

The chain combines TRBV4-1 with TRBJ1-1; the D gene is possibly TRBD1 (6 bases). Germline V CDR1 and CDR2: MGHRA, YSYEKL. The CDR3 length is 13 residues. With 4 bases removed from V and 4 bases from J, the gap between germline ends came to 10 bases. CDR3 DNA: TGCGCCAGCAGCCCAGGGGAGCCCACTGAAGCTTTCTTT. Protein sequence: CASSPGEPTEAFF.

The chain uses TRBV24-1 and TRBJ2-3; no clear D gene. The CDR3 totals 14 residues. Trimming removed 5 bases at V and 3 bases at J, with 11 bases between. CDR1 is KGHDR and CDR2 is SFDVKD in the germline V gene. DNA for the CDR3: TGTGCCACCAGTGCTTCAGGAGAGACAGATACGCAGTATTTT. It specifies CATSASGETDTQYF.

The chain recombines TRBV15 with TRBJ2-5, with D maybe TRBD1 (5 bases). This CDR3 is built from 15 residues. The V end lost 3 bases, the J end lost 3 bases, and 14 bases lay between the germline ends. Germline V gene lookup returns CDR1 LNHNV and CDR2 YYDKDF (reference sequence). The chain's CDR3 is CATSSFDRTKETQYF. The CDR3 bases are TGTGCCACCAGCAGTTTCGACAGAACGAAAGAGACCCAGTACTTC.

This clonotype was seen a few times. CDR3 region: CASSQVNPSGDNEQYF. CDR3 in DNA: TGTGCCAGCAGCCAAGTGAATCCTAGCGGGGACAATGAGCAGTACTTC. V gene TRBV3-1 combines with J gene TRBJ2-5, with 9 bases matching TRBD2. CDR3 size: 16 residues. From germline, CDR1 is LGHDT and CDR2 YNNKEL (reference sequence). The V gene end was trimmed by 1 base and the J gene end by 11 bases; junction bases not matched to a gene: 14.

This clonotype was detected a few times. The CDR3 region is CASSGSSGMLERELFF. The CDR3 DNA reads as TGTGCCAGCAGCGGTTCTAGCGGGATGTTGGAAAGGGAGCTGTTTTTT. The chain joins TRBV9 to TRBJ2-2, with 9 nucleotides matching TRBD2. After removal of 3 bases from V and 9 bases from J, the junction contained 12 bases not matched to a gene. The CDR3 totals 16 residues. Per germline, CDR1 SGDLS and CDR2 YYNGEE.

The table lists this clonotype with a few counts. The CDR3: CASRQTPTDTQYF. The CDR3 nucleotides are TGTGCCAGTCGGCAGACCCCGACAGATACGCAGTATTTT. V gene TRBV6-2 or TRBV6-3 combines with J gene TRBJ2-3; D remains ambiguous. Looked up from germline, CDR1 is MNHEY and CDR2 is SVGEGT. V was cut by 9 bases and J by 3 bases, with 13 bases left in between. This CDR3 is 13 amino acids long.

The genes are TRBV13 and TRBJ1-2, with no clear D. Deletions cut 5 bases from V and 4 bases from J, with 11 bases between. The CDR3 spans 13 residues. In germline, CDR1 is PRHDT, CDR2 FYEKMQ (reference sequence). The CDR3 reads CASSSGRSYGYTF. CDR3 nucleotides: TGTGCCAGCAGCAGCGGCAGATCCTATGGCTACACCTTC.

CDR3 sequence (DNA): TGCAGTGCTAGTGTGGGATTAGCAGAGACCCAGTACTTC. Translating it yields CSASVGLAETQYF. The V gene is TRBV20-1, the J gene TRBJ2-5; D is unclear. Germline V gene lookup returns CDR1 DFQATT and CDR2 SNEGSKA (reference sequence). The CDR3 length is 13 residues. The ends were cut back, 3 bases at V and 4 bases at J, with 12 bases in the middle.

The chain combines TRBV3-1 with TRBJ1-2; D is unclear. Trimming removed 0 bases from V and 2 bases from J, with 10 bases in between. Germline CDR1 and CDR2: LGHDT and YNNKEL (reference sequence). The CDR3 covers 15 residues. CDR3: CASSQDVTGNYGYTF. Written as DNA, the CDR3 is TGTGCCAGCAGCCAAGATGTGACGGGGAACTATGGCTACACCTTC.

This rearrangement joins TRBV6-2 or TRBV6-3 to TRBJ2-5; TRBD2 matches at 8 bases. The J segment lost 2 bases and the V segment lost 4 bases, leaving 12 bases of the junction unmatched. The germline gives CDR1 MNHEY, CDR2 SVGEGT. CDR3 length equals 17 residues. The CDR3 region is CASSSPLPSGQQETQYF. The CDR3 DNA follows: TGTGCCAGCAGTTCACCTTTGCCTAGCGGGCAACAAGAGACCCAGTACTTC.

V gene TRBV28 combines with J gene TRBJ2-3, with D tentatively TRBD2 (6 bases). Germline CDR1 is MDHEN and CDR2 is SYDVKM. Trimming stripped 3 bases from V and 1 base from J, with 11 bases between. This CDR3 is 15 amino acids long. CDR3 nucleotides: TGTGCCAGCAGTTTGATGCGGGACGGCACAGATACGCAGTATTTT. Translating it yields CASSLMRDGTDTQYF.

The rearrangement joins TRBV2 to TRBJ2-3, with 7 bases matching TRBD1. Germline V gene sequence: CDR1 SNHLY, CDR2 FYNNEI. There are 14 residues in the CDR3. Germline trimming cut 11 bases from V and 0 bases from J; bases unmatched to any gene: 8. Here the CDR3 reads CASTGVGSTDTQYF. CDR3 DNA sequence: TGTGCCTCCACAGGGGTCGGAAGCACAGATACGCAGTATTTT. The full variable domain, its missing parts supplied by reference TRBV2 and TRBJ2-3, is EPEVTQTPSHQVTQMGQEVILRCVPISNHLYFYWYRQILGQKVEFLVSFYNNEISEKSEIFDDQFSVERPDGSNFTLKIRSTKLEDSAMYFCASTGVGSTDTQYFGPGTRLTVL.

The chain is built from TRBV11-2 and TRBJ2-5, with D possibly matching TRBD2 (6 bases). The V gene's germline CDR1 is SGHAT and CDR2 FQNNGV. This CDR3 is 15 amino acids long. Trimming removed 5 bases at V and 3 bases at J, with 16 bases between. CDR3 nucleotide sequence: TGTGCCAGCAGCCTCCGGGGGACTGCTAAAGAGACCCAGTACTTC. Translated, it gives CASSLRGTAKETQYF.